A selection of T cell receptor beta chains follows, all from one sample in a study of blood T cell repertoires in COVID-19. The table came from immunoSEQ multiplex PCR; TCRdb's copy has only in-frame clones and leaves some out. The sample has over 90,000 clones; 84% are singletons. The sequencing input was peripheral blood. These receptors were collected from a human donor in a cohort sampled during active or convalescent COVID-19. CDR3s include the opening cysteine and the closing phenylalanine or tryptophan. D genes are given only for firm matches. Size is stated for part of the rows, as once, few or many counts, or as a class when the clone is expanded.

v_gene	d_gene	j_gene	abundance	CDR3nt	CDR3aa
TRBV27	TRBD2	TRBJ2-2	once	TGTGCCAGCAGTTTGGGAGGGTTAAACACCGGGGAGCTGTTTTTT	CASSLGGLNTGELFF
TRBV28	TRBD1	TRBJ2-2	few	TGTGCCAGCAGTTCCTCCGGGACAGCCACCGGGGAGCTGTTTTTT	CASSSSGTATGELFF
TRBV19	.	TRBJ2-5	.	TGTGCCAGTACGAATGGAGGAGTACGCGAGACCCAGTACTTC	CASTNGGVRETQYF
TRBV6-2/TRBV6-3	.	TRBJ1-6	once	TGTGCCAGCAGTGACCGACGGGTTTTGAGTTCACCCCTCCACTTT	CASSDRRVLSSPLHF
TRBV18	.	TRBJ2-3	.	TGTGCCAGCTCACCCGGACAGTCAAGCACAGATACGCAGTATTTT	CASSPGQSSTDTQYF
TRBV24-1	TRBD1	TRBJ2-3	.	TGTGCCACCAGTGCAGGGGGCTTTTCCACAGATACGCAGTATTTT	CATSAGGFSTDTQYF
TRBV6-5	TRBD1	TRBJ1-6	.	TGTGCCAGCATGGGGACAGTAAATTCACCCCTCCACTTT	CASMGTVNSPLHF
TRBV19	.	TRBJ1-6	once	TGTGCCAGTAGTATAGCCAGCGATAATTCACCCCTCCACTTT	CASSIASDNSPLHF
TRBV7-9	.	TRBJ1-2	.	TGTGCCAGCAGCTTCCTGGACGGGGGAGAAGTTTATGGCTACACCTTC	CASSFLDGGEVYGYTF
TRBV27	.	TRBJ2-5	.	TGTGCCAGCAGTTTTACAGGGTCATCAGAGACCCAGTACTTC	CASSFTGSSETQYF
TRBV11-2	.	TRBJ2-3	.	TGTGCCAGCAGCTTGGAGCCCCTCCCAACAGATACGCAGTATTTT	CASSLEPLPTDTQYF
TRBV9	.	TRBJ1-6	.	TGTGCCAGCAGTGGGCAACCCGAACCTTCCAATTCACCCCTCCACTTT	CASSGQPEPSNSPLHF
TRBV11-3	TRBD2	TRBJ2-3	few	TGTGCCAGCAGCTTAAGACTAGCGGGGTTCACAGATACGCAGTATTTT	CASSLRLAGFTDTQYF
TRBV6-7	TRBD1	TRBJ2-3	once	TGTGCCAGCCACCGGGACAGGGGAAAAGATACGCAGTATTTT	CASHRDRGKDTQYF
TRBV5-1	.	TRBJ1-1	.	TGCGCCAGCAGCTTGTACGGAGCCACTGAAGCTTTCTTT	CASSLYGATEAFF
TRBV2	TRBD1	TRBJ1-2	.	TGTGCCAGCAGTGGTCTCGTGACAGGGATCTATGGCTACACCTTC	CASSGLVTGIYGYTF
TRBV28	TRBD1	TRBJ1-2	few	TGTGCCAGCAGTTTATCAACCGGGACAGGGCCAGGGGGCTACACCTTC	CASSLSTGTGPGGYTF
TRBV28	.	TRBJ1-2	.	TGTGCCAGCAGTTCGCCCCGTGTAGCTAACTATGGCTACACCTTC	CASSSPRVANYGYTF
TRBV6-5	.	TRBJ1-6	.	TGTGCCAGCGTGGGGGGATTGGAGTCACCCCTCCACTTT	CASVGGLESPLHF
TRBV7-6	TRBD2	TRBJ2-1	.	TGTGCCAGCAGCTTAGGAATGACTAGCGGGGGGAGTCACAATGAGCAGTTCTTC	CASSLGMTSGGSHNEQFF